This T cell receptor (beta chain) was captured in a study of blood T cell repertoires in COVID-19. This CDR3 comprises 15 residues. V was clipped by 4 bases and J by 2 bases; unmatched bases: 8. Per germline, CDR1 SGHDT and CDR2 YYEEEE. In the original analysis: Amplification from reference gene primers served as the basis for estimated nucleated cell counts. Generated by immunoSEQ multiplex PCR, the TCRdb table keeps only in-frame clones and is missing some. V, J and clone size reflect that table, while D and trimming were determined from the DNA. The sample contains some 120,000 clones, around 89% of which appear only once.

V usage is TRBV5-6 and J usage is TRBJ1-2; 7 bases match TRBD1. This receptor was identified in a human donor with acute or convalescent COVID-19. The donor label of this sample is uncertain. The sample consisted of peripheral blood. CDR3 DNA sequence: TGTGCCAGCAGCAGGACAGGCGGGGGGAACTATGGCTACACCTTC. It specifies CASSRTGGGNYGYTF.